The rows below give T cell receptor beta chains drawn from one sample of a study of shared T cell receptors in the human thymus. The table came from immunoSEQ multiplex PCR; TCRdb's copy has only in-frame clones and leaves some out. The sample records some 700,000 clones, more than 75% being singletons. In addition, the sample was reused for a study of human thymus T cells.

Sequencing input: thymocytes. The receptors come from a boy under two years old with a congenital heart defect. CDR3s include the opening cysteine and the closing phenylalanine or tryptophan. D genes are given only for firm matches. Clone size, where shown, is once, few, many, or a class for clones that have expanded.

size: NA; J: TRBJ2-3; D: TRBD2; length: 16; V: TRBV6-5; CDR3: CASSYRGTSDTDTQYF; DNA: TGTGCCAGCAGTTACCGCGGGACTAGCGACACAGATACGCAGTATTTT
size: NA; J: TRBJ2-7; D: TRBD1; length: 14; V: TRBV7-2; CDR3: CASSYLTGNYEQYF; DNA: TGTGCCAGCAGCTATTTGACAGGGAACTACGAGCAGTACTTC
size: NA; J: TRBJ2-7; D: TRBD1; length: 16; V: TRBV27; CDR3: CASSFKSTGGYDEQYF; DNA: TGTGCCAGCAGTTTCAAATCGACAGGGGGCTACGACGAGCAGTACTTC
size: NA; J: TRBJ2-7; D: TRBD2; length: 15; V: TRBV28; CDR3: CASSSTSDSSYEQYF; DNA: TGTGCCAGCAGTTCGACTAGCGATTCATCCTACGAGCAGTACTTC
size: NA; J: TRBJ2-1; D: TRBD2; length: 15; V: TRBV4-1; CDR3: CASSPRTSADNEQFF; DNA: TGCGCCAGCAGCCCCCGGACTAGCGCTGACAATGAGCAGTTCTTC
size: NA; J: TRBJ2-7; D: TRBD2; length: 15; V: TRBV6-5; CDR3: CASSSSLAGAYEQYF; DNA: TGTGCCAGCAGTTCCTCACTAGCGGGAGCCTACGAGCAGTACTTC
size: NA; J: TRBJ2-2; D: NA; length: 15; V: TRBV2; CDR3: CAAAPLAANTGELFF; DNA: TGTGCCGCGGCCCCCTTAGCGGCGAACACCGGGGAGCTGTTTTTT
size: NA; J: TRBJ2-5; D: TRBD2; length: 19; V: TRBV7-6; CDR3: CASSLRPLAGGPAQETQYF; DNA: TGTGCCAGCAGCTTACGGCCACTAGCGGGAGGGCCGGCTCAAGAGACCCAGTACTTC
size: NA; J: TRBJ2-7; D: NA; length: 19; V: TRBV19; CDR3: CASSPSALKPRLDGGEQYF; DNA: TGTGCCAGTAGTCCGTCGGCCCTGAAGCCAAGACTAGACGGGGGCGAGCAGTACTTC
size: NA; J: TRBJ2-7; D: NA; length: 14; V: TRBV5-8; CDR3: CASSLDTGAYEQYF; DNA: TGTGCCAGCAGCTTGGACACAGGAGCCTACGAGCAGTACTTC
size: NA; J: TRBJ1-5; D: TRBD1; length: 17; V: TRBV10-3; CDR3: CATRPHREGAGDQPQHF; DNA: TGTGCCACCCGGCCCCATCGGGAGGGGGCAGGGGATCAGCCCCAGCATTTT
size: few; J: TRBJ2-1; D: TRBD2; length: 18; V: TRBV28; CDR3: CASSPPQHPRGVRDEQFF; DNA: TGTGCCAGCAGTCCCCCCCAGCACCCTCGGGGGGTTCGGGATGAGCAGTTCTTC
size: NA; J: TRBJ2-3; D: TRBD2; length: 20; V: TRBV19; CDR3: CASSIQGTSGRAGGTDTQYF; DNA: TGTGCCAGTAGTATCCAAGGGACTAGCGGGAGGGCTGGTGGCACAGATACGCAGTATTTT
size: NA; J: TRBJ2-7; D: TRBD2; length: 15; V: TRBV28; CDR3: CASSFKREATYEQYF; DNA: TGTGCCAGCAGTTTTAAGCGGGAGGCAACCTACGAGCAGTACTTC
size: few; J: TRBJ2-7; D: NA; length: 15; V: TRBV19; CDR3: CASSIGLALFHEQYF; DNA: TGTGCCAGTAGTATCGGGCTAGCCCTATTCCACGAGCAGTACTTC
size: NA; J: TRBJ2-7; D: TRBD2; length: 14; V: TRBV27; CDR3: CASRGLAGVNEQYF; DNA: TGTGCCAGCAGGGGACTAGCGGGAGTTAACGAGCAGTACTTC